This T cell receptor (beta chain) was retrieved from a study of T cells after yellow fever vaccination. Study-level points and caveats: Clonotype sharing between CD4 and CD8 compartments was small.

TCRdb independently ran MiXCR on the 5' RACE reads; one entry per CDR3 protein. The sample has tens of thousands of distinct CDR3 sequences, approximately 5.9% seen once; the top ten hold roughly 2.3%. Germline CDR1 and CDR2: MNHNS and SASEGT. The V and J ends lost 5 bases and 8 bases respectively, with 12 bases between them. The CDR3 covers 13 residues. This clonotype was picked up many times. Its antigen is unknown. The TCR was taken from a man aged 18 to 30 who received the YFV17D yellow fever vaccine. Sequenced material: CD4+ T cells sorted from PBMCs, taken approximately 16 days after the first yellow fever vaccination. J is TRBJ1-4 and V is TRBV6-1; tentatively, D is TRBD1 (6 bases). The CDR3 DNA reads TGTGCCAGCAGTCGGGACACCTCAGAAAAACTGTTTTTT. Protein: CASSRDTSEKLFF.